This T cell receptor (beta chain) was recorded in a study of shared clonotypes between healthy human individuals. On the study more broadly: The study enrolled a couple of women and a few men aged 18 to 49.

Germline V gives CDR1 SGHTA, CDR2 FQGNSA. The V gene end was trimmed by 5 bases and the J gene end by 1 base; junction bases not matched to a gene: 5. The CDR3 covers 16 residues. Unsorted PBMC replicate PCRs drew on 250 to 300 ng DNA, representing tens of thousands of T cell genomes. The repertoire was sequenced with immunoSEQ multiplex PCR; TCRdb's copy has only in-frame clones and lacks some. The sample comprises under 600,000 clones, almost 80% of which are singletons, and under 15% rests with the top ten. All donors qualified as healthy HIV-negative adults and had experienced no recent acute infections or vaccinations.

This receptor was identified in a woman in her forties in good health. Some clones in this sample may be carry-over from other donors' samples. V usage is TRBV7-2 and J usage is TRBJ2-3; 11 nucleotides align to TRBD2. The source material was PBMCs. CDR3 in DNA: TGTGCCAGCAGCCCAAGACTAGCGGGACGCACAGATACGCAGTATTTT. Protein sequence: CASSPRLAGRTDTQYF.